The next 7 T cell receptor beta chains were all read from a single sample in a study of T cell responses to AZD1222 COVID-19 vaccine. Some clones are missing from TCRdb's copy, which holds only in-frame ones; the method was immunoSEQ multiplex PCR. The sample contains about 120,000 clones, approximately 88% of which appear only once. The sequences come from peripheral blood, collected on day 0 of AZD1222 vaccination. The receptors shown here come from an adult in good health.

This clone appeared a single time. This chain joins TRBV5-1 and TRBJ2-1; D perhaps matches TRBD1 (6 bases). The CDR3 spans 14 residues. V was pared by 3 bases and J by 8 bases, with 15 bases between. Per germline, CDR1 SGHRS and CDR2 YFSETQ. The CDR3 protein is CASSSWSGADEQFF. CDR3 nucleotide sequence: TGCGCCAGCAGCTCGTGGTCAGGGGCGGATGAGCAGTTCTTC.

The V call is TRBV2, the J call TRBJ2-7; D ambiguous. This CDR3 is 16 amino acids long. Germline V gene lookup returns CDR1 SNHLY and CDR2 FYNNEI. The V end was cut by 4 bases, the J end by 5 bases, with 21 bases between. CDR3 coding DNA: TGTGCCAGCAGTGGAATCCCAAGAGGTGGTCGTGACGAGCAGTACTTC. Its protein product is CASSGIPRGGRDEQYF.

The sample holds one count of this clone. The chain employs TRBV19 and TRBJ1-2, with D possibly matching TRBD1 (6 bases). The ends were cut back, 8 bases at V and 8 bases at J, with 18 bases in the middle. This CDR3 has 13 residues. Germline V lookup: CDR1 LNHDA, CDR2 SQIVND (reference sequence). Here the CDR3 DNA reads TGTGCCAGTGCGAGGGGGGGCTTGTACGGCTACACCTTC. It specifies CASARGGLYGYTF.

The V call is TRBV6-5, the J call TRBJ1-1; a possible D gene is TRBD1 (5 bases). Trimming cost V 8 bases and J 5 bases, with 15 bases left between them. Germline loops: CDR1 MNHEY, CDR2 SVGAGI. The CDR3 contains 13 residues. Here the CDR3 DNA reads TGTGCCAGCTGGCCGGGGGGTGGTACTGAAGCTTTCTTT. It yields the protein CASWPGGGTEAFF.

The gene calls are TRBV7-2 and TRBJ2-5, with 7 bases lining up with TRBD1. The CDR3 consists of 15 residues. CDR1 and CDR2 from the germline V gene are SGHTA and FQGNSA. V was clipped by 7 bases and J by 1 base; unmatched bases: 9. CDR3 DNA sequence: TGTGCCAGCAACCATGGCCGGGACAGCCAAGAGACCCAGTACTTC. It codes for CASNHGRDSQETQYF.

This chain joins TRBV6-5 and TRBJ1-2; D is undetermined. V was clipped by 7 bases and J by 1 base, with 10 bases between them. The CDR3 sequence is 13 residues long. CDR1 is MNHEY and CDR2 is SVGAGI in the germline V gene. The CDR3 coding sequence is TGTGCCAGCATATTCTACGGTAACTATGGCTACACCTTC. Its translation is CASIFYGNYGYTF.

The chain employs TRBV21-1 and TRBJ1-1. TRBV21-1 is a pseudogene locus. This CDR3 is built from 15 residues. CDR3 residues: CASSKAGPMDTEAFF. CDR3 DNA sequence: TGTGCCAGCAGCAAAGCAGGGCCAATGGACACTGAAGCTTTCTTT.